The 20 T cell receptor beta chains listed next were all sequenced from one sample in a study of OX40 agonist ivuxolimab in advanced cancers. TCRdb's table, derived via immunoSEQ multiplex PCR, lists solely in-frame clones and lacks some. The sample has under 20,000 clones; 83% are singletons. The source was CD4+ or CD8+ T cells sorted from blood, collected in a trial of the OX40 agonist ivuxolimab. These receptors originate from an adult with an advanced solid tumor such as melanoma, head and neck, liver or kidney cancer.

This clone has just a few counts. The chain couples TRBV4-2 to TRBJ2-1; D call uncertain. The length of the CDR3 is 13 residues. Germline V gene lookup returns CDR1 LGHNA and CDR2 YNFKEQ. The V end lost 8 bases, the J end lost 4 bases, and 12 bases lay between the germline ends. CDR3 residues: CASGTVDYNEQFF. The CDR3 nucleotides read TGTGCCAGCGGAACGGTAGATTACAATGAGCAGTTCTTC.

The rearrangement uses TRBV27 and TRBJ1-1; possible D gene TRBD1, 5 bases. V shed 3 bases and J shed 3 bases, with 20 bases lying between them. Per the germline V gene, CDR1 is MNHEY and CDR2 is SMNVEV (reference sequence). This CDR3 region has 17 residues. CDR3 amino acids: CASSFSDEGRDHTEAFF. CDR3 bases: TGTGCCAGCAGTTTTAGCGATGAGGGGAGGGATCACACTGAAGCTTTCTTT.

This clone was seen only a few times. The chain combines TRBV7-6 with TRBJ1-2; D gene unclear. Trimming removed 10 bases at V and 8 bases at J, with 11 bases between. The CDR3 spans 10 residues. Germline-derived CDR1 and CDR2 are SGHVS and FNYEAQ. The CDR3 loop reads CAIAEGGYTF. The CDR3, as DNA: TGTGCCATCGCCGAAGGAGGCTACACCTTC. The complete variable domain, with remaining parts taken from reference TRBV7-6 and TRBJ1-2, reads GAGVSQSPRYKVTKRGQDVALRCDPISGHVSLYWYRQALGQGPEFLTYFNYEAQQDKSGLPNDRFSAERPEGSISTLTIQRTEQRDSAMYRCAIAEGGYTFGSGTRLTVV.

The V call is TRBV10-1, the J call TRBJ2-7, with D unresolved. This CDR3 has 13 amino acids. Trimming took 2 bases from V and 2 from J, leaving 7 bases between them. CDR1 is WNHNN, CDR2 SYGVQD, per germline (reference sequence). The chain's CDR3 is CASSETLTYEQYF. CDR3 nucleotides: TGCGCCAGCAGTGAGACGCTTACCTACGAGCAGTACTTC.

The V call is TRBV27, the J call TRBJ2-1; 13 bases are a match to TRBD2. CDR1 and CDR2 (germline): MNHEY, SMNVEV (reference sequence). Trimming took 5 bases from V and 1 from J; bases not matched to a gene: 8. CDR3 length: 18 amino acids. The CDR3 DNA reads as TGTGCCAGCAGTCCGGGACTAGCGGGACGAGGTTCCTACAATGAGCAGTTCTTC. It translates to CASSPGLAGRGSYNEQFF.

V gene TRBV28 combines with J gene TRBJ1-1; no clear D. The germline V gene encodes CDR1 MDHEN and CDR2 SYDVKM. The CDR3 contains 13 residues. V was cut by 7 bases and J by 0 bases, with 9 bases left in between. The CDR3 region has the DNA TGTGCCAGCATTGAGGTAATGAACACTGAAGCTTTCTTT. This translates into CASIEVMNTEAFF.

This clone was observed a few times. V gene TRBV28 combines with J gene TRBJ2-5; TRBD2 aligns across 9 bases. The CDR3 has 15 residues. Trimming cost V 5 bases and J 4 bases; bases outside gene matches: 8. CDR1 is MDHEN and CDR2 is SYDVKM in the germline V gene. The CDR3 region has the DNA TGTGCCAGCAGTCCGTTAGCGGGAGAAGTAGAGACCCAGTACTTC. Translated: CASSPLAGEVETQYF.

The rearrangement links TRBV5-6 to TRBJ2-2; 9 nucleotides agree with TRBD1. CDR3 size: 16 residues. The V gene end was trimmed by 2 bases and the J gene end by 2 bases; junction bases not matched to a gene: 4. Germline CDR1 reads SGHDT; CDR2 reads YYEEEE. Here the CDR3 reads CASSFPGQGNTGELFF. The CDR3, as DNA: TGTGCCAGCAGCTTCCCGGGACAGGGTAACACCGGGGAGCTGTTTTTT.

The V call is TRBV19, the J call TRBJ1-1, with D maybe TRBD1 (5 bases). Germline CDR1 and CDR2: LNHDA and SQIVND (reference sequence). V was pared by 5 bases and J by 1 base, with 14 bases between. CDR3 length: 15 residues. The CDR3 sequence: CASSLGLLGNTEAFF. The CDR3 bases are TGTGCCAGTAGTCTGGGACTCCTGGGGAACACTGAAGCTTTCTTT.

The J gene is TRBJ2-3, the V gene TRBV27; 10 bases fit TRBD2. V shed 5 bases and J 0 bases; nucleotides not matched to a gene: 2. From germline, CDR1 is MNHEY and CDR2 SMNVEV (reference sequence). This CDR3 contains 15 residues. In DNA form, the CDR3 reads TGTGCCAGCAGTGGACTAGCGGCTAGCACAGATACGCAGTATTTT. It translates to CASSGLAASTDTQYF.

V gene TRBV19 combines with J gene TRBJ1-5, with TRBD1 matching 7 bases. The junction had 8 bases not matched to a gene; V was cut back by 5 bases and J by 1 base. Germline-derived CDR1 and CDR2 are LNHDA and SQIVND (reference sequence). The CDR3 is made up of 16 amino acids. The CDR3 here is CASSPQGSRSNQPQHF. The CDR3 region has the DNA TGTGCCAGTAGTCCACAGGGGTCGCGGAGCAATCAGCCCCAGCATTTT.

This chain links TRBV7-6 with TRBJ2-1, with D possibly matching TRBD2 (6 bases). Trimming pared 2 bases from V and 0 bases from J, leaving 14 bases between. The CDR3 totals 17 residues. Germline-derived CDR1 and CDR2 are SGHVS and FNYEAQ. The CDR3 DNA reads as TGTGCCAGCAGCTTAACTAGCTCAACGCCCTCCTACAATGAGCAGTTCTTC. Translated, it gives CASSLTSSTPSYNEQFF.

This chain joins TRBV7-9 and TRBJ1-6; TRBD1 matches at 7 bases. The V gene end was trimmed by 1 base and the J gene end by 7 bases; junction bases not matched to a gene: 4. Germline assignment: CDR1 SEHNR and CDR2 FQNEAQ (reference sequence). The CDR3 is made up of 15 amino acids. CDR3 residues: CASSLETGSNSPLHF. The CDR3 DNA reads TGTGCCAGCAGCTTAGAGACAGGGTCGAATTCACCCCTCCACTTT.

The chain links TRBV30 to TRBJ2-5; tentative D call: TRBD2 (5 bases). The germline CDR1 and CDR2 sequences are GTSNPN and SVGIG (reference sequence). V lost 0 bases and J lost 1, with 6 bases in between. CDR3 length equals 13 residues. The CDR3 sequence: CAWSVSAQETQYF. CDR3 bases: TGTGCCTGGAGTGTTAGCGCCCAAGAGACCCAGTACTTC.

This sequence joins TRBV2 and TRBJ2-7; TRBD1 matches 7 bases. The CDR3 has 12 residues. Germline V CDR1 and CDR2: SNHLY, FYNNEI. Trimming removed 8 bases from V and 2 bases from J; junction bases left unmatched: 3. Here the CDR3 DNA reads TGTGCCAGCTGGGACAGTCCCTACGAGCAGTACTTC. It translates to CASWDSPYEQYF.

The rearrangement joins TRBV7-9 to TRBJ1-2, with 7 nucleotides matching TRBD1. CDR3 size: 14 residues. V lost 4 bases, J lost 5 bases, and 7 bases stayed unmatched. In germline, CDR1 is SEHNR, CDR2 FQNEAQ (reference sequence). The CDR3 sequence is CASSSARDSYGYTF. The CDR3 nucleotides read TGTGCCAGCAGCTCCGCTCGGGACAGTTATGGCTACACCTTC.

J is TRBJ2-3 and V is TRBV29-1; D unclear. The germline CDR1 and CDR2 sequences are SQVTM and ANQGSEA. The CDR3 covers 11 residues. V lost 5 bases, J lost 3 bases, and 6 bases lay in between. DNA of the CDR3: TGCAGCGTTCCCTTTACAGATACGCAGTATTTT. It codes for CSVPFTDTQYF.

The chain employs TRBV23-1 and TRBJ1-5; no firm D call. TRBV23-1 is an ORF, and what it does is uncertain. The CDR3 totals 19 residues. Trimming shortened V by 4 bases and J by 0 bases, and 22 bases separated the two germline ends. The CDR3 coding sequence is TGCGCCAGCAGTCCTCGACCTGATAATCTGTCTTATAGCAATCAGCCCCAGCATTTT. This translates into CASSPRPDNLSYSNQPQHF.

This rearrangement joins TRBV29-1 to TRBJ2-7, with 8 bases fitting TRBD1. Germline assignment: CDR1 SQVTM and CDR2 ANQGSEA. With V trimmed by 0 bases and J by 2 bases, 24 bases remained unmatched. CDR3 length: 21 amino acids. CDR3 protein: CSVEDRGSPGQGPPRPYEQYF. In nucleotides, the CDR3 is TGCAGCGTTGAAGATCGGGGATCCCCCGGACAGGGCCCCCCACGACCCTACGAGCAGTACTTC.

The CDR3 region has the DNA TGTGCCAGCAGCTTAGCGGCGGGAGTCTACGAGCAGTACTTC. Translated: CASSLAAGVYEQYF. The chain recombines TRBV11-2 with TRBJ2-7, with TRBD2 matching over 7 bases. With 1 base clipped from V and 3 bases from J, the junction kept 3 bases outside the gene matches. The CDR3 sequence is 14 residues long. From germline, CDR1 is SGHAT and CDR2 FQNNGV.